Below, 15 T cell receptor beta chains from the same sample are listed, as sequenced in a study of low-dose radiotherapy and immunotherapy resistance in tumors. Noted time point: before trial treatment. Primers used for first-strand cDNA, a TRAV- and TRBV-specific set, covered both alpha and beta chains. Amplification, which lasted 20 PCR cycles, used a constant-region primer and V-primer adapter to amplify TCRs. TCRdb itself ran the reads through MiXCR, one entry per CDR3 protein. This table has tens of thousands of distinct CDR3 sequences, roughly a sixth appearing once. Sequencing used PBMCs, obtained before treatment. These receptors were collected from a male donor with prostate cancer.

The chain combines TRBV3-1 with TRBJ1-6, with no clear D. The CDR3 consists of 15 residues. The V end was cut by 0 bases, the J end by 7 bases, with 10 bases between. CDR1 and CDR2 (germline): LGHDT, YNNKEL (reference sequence). This chain's CDR3 is CASSQEVKGNSPLHF. In DNA form, the CDR3 reads TGTGCCAGCAGCCAAGAGGTCAAAGGGAATTCACCCCTCCACTTT.

This clonotype was picked up one time. Since a far larger clone is one base different, this is likely a read error. The V gene is TRBV13, the J gene TRBJ2-1; maybe TRBD1 (5 bases). The CDR3 has 12 amino acids. Germline lookup yields CDR1 PRHDT and CDR2 FYEKMQ (reference sequence). The CDR3 DNA sequence: TGTGCCATCAGCTTAGGGGCCGGGGAGCAGTTCTTC. This encodes CAISLGAGEQFF.

In this sample, this clonotype turned up many times. The chain joins TRBV20-1 to TRBJ2-5; D is undetermined. There are 13 residues in the CDR3. V was shortened by 6 bases and J by 0 bases, with 11 bases between the two germline ends. CDR1 and CDR2 (germline): DFQATT, SNEGSKA (reference sequence). For the CDR3, the DNA is TGCAGTGCCCCACCGGGCCACCAAGAGACCCAGTACTTC. Protein: CSAPPGHQETQYF.

This clonotype appeared many times. This chain links TRBV5-4 with TRBJ2-1, with TRBD2 matching over 7 bases. After removal of 0 bases from V and 10 bases from J, the junction contained 10 bases not matched to a gene. The length of the CDR3 is 15 residues. Germline V CDR1 and CDR2: SGHNT, YYREEE (reference sequence). The CDR3 region is CASSLATGGGNEQFF. CDR3 nucleotide sequence: TGTGCCAGCAGCTTGGCCACGGGGGGTGGTAACGAGCAGTTCTTC.

This clonotype was found many times. The CDR3 DNA follows: TGCAGTGCTCCCCGTAACCTGGGCACAGATACGCAGTATTTT. Translating gives CSAPRNLGTDTQYF. This sequence joins TRBV20-1 and TRBJ2-3; D remains unclear. CDR1 and CDR2 (germline): DFQATT, SNEGSKA (reference sequence). This CDR3 region has 14 residues. V dropped 5 bases and J dropped 1 base, with 13 bases sitting between them.

This clonotype was detected a few times. A much larger clonotype is one base distant, so this may be a read error. This chain links TRBV4-1 with TRBJ1-4, with TRBD1 as a possible D gene (6 bases). Per the germline V gene, CDR1 is MGHRA and CDR2 is YSYEKL. CDR3 length equals 16 residues. The CDR3 loop reads CASSQESAGVNEKLCF. In DNA form, the CDR3 reads TGCGCCAGCAGCCAAGAATCGGCAGGGGTTAATGAAAAACTGTGTTTT.

This clonotype was observed at least ten times. The rearrangement joins TRBV20-1 to TRBJ2-5; D may be TRBD1 or TRBD2 (6 bases each). The CDR3 totals 17 residues. From germline, CDR1 is DFQATT and CDR2 SNEGSKA (reference sequence). V lost 3 bases to trimming and J lost 4 bases, with 24 bases between them. CDR3 nucleotides: TGCAGTGCTAGCCCCGGGGGCAGAAGGGCCACGAGAGAGACCCAGTACTTC. Protein: CSASPGGRRATRETQYF.

This clonotype was counted a single time. One base separates it from a far larger clone, so it is likely a read error. The chain is built from TRBV5-3 and TRBJ2-1, with a possible D match to TRBD1 (5 bases). TRBV5-3 is an open reading frame whose function is uncertain. This CDR3 has 16 amino acids. In nucleotides, the CDR3 is TGTGCCAGCAGCACAACTATAGGGGCACCCTACAATGAGCTGTTCTTC. Its protein is CASSTTIGAPYNELFF.

This clonotype was seen repeatedly, ten times or more. The J gene is TRBJ2-7, the V gene TRBV20-1; D uncertain. This CDR3 is 13 amino acids long. Looked up from germline, CDR1 is DFQATT and CDR2 is SNEGSKA (reference sequence). V lost 6 bases and J 0 bases, leaving 12 bases between the germline ends. The CDR3 DNA reads TGCAGTGCCCTCACGAGGAGCTCCTACGAGCAGTACTTC. The encoded protein is CSALTRSSYEQYF.

This chain joins TRBV11-2 and TRBJ2-1, with D maybe TRBD1 (6 bases). Germline V gene data show CDR1 as SGHAT and CDR2 as FQNNGV. CDR3 length: 18 amino acids. Trimming left V 4 bases short and J 3 bases short, with 22 bases between. CDR3 bases: TGTGCCAGCAGCTCGTCCCGGGACAAGTACCAAGGCTACAATGAGCAGTTCTTC. Translated: CASSSSRDKYQGYNEQFF. Variable domain in full (rest from reference TRBV11-2 and TRBJ2-1): EAGVAQSPRYKIIEKRQSVAFWCNPISGHATLYWYQQILGQGPKLLIQFQNNGVVDDSQLPKDRFSAERLKGVDSTLKIQPAKLEDSAVYLCASSSSRDKYQGYNEQFFGPGTRLTVL.

This clonotype was found many times. The chain combines TRBV6-6 with TRBJ1-1; D gene ambiguous. The V end lost 8 bases, the J end lost 4 bases, and 11 bases lay between the germline ends. The CDR3 totals 12 residues. CDR1 and CDR2 from the germline V gene are MNHNY and SVGAGI (reference sequence). Written as DNA, the CDR3 is TGTGCCAGCTGTCCAGGCGCCACTGAAGCTTTCTTT. Amino acid sequence: CASCPGATEAFF.

This clonotype was seen ten or more times. V and J are TRBV20-1 and TRBJ2-6; D may correspond to TRBD1 or TRBD2 (5 bases each). V shed 1 base and J shed 2 bases, with 12 bases lying between them. The CDR3 has 16 residues. Germline CDR1 DFQATT, CDR2 SNEGSKA (reference sequence). The CDR3 spells CSARVLRGAGANVLTF. CDR3 bases: TGCAGTGCTAGAGTCCTAAGGGGAGCTGGGGCCAACGTCCTGACTTTC.

This clonotype was observed many times. The chain has TRBV5-6 and TRBJ1-5; 9 nucleotides align to TRBD1. The germline CDR1 and CDR2 sequences are SGHDT and YYEEEE. V gave up 6 bases and J gave up 0 bases; unmatched junction bases: 7. The CDR3 is 16 amino acids. CDR3 protein: CASTLWDRDSNQPQHF. DNA of the CDR3: TGTGCCAGCACTCTTTGGGACAGGGATAGCAATCAGCCCCAGCATTTT. The full variable domain, in which reference TRBV5-6 and TRBJ1-5 provide the parts outside the CDR3, is DAGVTQSPTHLIKTRGQQVTLRCSPKSGHDTVSWYQQALGQGPQFIFQYYEEEERQRGNFPDRFSGHQFPNYSSELNVNALLLGDSALYLCASTLWDRDSNQPQHFGDGTRLSIL.

This clonotype was found a few times. V gene TRBV18 combines with J gene TRBJ2-1; D possibly uses TRBD1 or TRBD2 (5 bases each). CDR1 is KGHSH and CDR2 is LQKENI in the germline V gene. The V and J ends lost 2 bases and 9 bases respectively, with 8 bases between them. The length of the CDR3 is 12 residues. DNA for the CDR3: TGTGCCAGCTCACCAACCGGGGCTGAGCAGTTCTTC. This encodes CASSPTGAEQFF.

This clonotype appeared many times. The CDR3 reads CASSTGVGTEAFF. In DNA form, the CDR3 reads TGTGCCAGTAGTACAGGGGTGGGTACTGAAGCTTTCTTT. The gene calls are TRBV19 and TRBJ1-1; weak D call: TRBD1 (6 bases). Deletions cut 4 bases from V and 5 bases from J, with 11 bases between. CDR1 and CDR2 from the germline V gene are LNHDA and SQIVND (reference sequence). The CDR3 runs 13 residues.